This T cell receptor (beta chain) derives from a study of blood T cell repertoires in COVID-19. Study as a whole: Whether acute or convalescent, the COVID-19 samples came from the United States, Italy and Spain. In each case, the material was cDNA or gDNA derived from T cells, B-cell-depleted T cells, or PBMCs.

Under the authors' procedure: Nucleated cell number was recorded as an estimate derived from reference gene primer amplification. Only in-frame clones appear in the TCRdb table, and some are missing; sequencing was by immunoSEQ multiplex PCR. V and J calls and clone size come straight from that table; D and trimming were deduced from the DNA. The sample lists just over 150,000 clones, about 90% occurring once. V shed 10 bases and J shed 5 bases, with 17 bases lying between them. Germline V gene sequence: CDR1 MNHEY, CDR2 SVGAGI. This CDR3 has 13 amino acids. This rearrangement joins TRBV6-5 to TRBJ1-1; D is perhaps TRBD1 (5 bases). The receptor comes from a man aged 25 to 40 with COVID-19, enrolled during active disease. Sequenced material: peripheral blood. CDR3 in DNA: TGTGCCACGACTCGGGGGAGGCAAACTGAAGCTTTCTTT. It encodes CATTRGRQTEAFF.